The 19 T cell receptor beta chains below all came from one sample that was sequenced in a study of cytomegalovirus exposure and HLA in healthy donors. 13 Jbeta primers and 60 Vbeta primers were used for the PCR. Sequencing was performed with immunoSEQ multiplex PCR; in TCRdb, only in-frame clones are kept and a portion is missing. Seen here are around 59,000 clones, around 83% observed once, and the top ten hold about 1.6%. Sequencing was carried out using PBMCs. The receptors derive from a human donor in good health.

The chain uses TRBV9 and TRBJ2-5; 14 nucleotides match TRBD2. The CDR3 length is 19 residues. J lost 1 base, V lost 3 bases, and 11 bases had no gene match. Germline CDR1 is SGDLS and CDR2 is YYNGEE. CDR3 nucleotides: TGTGCCAGCAGCGCCCGGGGGGGACTAGCGGGAGTGATCCAAGAGACCCAGTACTTC. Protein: CASSARGGLAGVIQETQYF.

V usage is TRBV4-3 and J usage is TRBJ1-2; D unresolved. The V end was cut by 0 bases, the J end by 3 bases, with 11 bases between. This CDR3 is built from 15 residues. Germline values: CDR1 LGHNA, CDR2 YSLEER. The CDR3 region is CASSQDLLPDYGYTF. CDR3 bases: TGCGCCAGCAGCCAAGACCTTCTGCCAGACTATGGCTACACCTTC.

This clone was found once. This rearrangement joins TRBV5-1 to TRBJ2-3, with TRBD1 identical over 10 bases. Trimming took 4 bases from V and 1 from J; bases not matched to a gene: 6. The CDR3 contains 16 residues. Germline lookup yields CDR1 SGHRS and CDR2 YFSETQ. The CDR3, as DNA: TGCGCCAGCAGCAAAGGACAGGGGGATCGCACAGATACGCAGTATTTT. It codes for CASSKGQGDRTDTQYF. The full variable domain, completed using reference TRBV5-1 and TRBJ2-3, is KAGVTQTPRYLIKTRGQQVTLSCSPISGHRSVSWYQQTPGQGLQFLFEYFSETQRNKGNFPGRFSGRQFSNSRSEMNVSTLELGDSALYLCASSKGQGDRTDTQYFGPGTRLTVL.

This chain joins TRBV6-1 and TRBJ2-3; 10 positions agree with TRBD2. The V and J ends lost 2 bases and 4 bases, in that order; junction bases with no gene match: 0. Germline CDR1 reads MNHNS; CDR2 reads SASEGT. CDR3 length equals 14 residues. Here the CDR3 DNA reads TGTGCCAGCAGTGAACTAGCGGGAGCAGATACGCAGTATTTT. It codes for CASSELAGADTQYF.

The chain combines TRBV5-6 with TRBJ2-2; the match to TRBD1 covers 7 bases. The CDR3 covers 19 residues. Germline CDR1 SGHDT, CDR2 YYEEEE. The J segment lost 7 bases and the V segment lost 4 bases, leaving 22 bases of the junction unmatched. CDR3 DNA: TGTGCCAGCAGCCGAGCAACAGGGGACCTCCTTCTCGGGGACGGGGAGCTGTTTTTT. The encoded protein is CASSRATGDLLLGDGELFF.

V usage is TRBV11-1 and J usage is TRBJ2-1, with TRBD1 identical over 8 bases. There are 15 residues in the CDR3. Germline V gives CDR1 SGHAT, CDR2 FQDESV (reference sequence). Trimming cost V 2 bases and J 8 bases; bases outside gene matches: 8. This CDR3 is CASSLYSGGRDEQFF. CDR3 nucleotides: TGTGCCAGCAGCTTATACTCAGGGGGCAGGGATGAGCAGTTCTTC.

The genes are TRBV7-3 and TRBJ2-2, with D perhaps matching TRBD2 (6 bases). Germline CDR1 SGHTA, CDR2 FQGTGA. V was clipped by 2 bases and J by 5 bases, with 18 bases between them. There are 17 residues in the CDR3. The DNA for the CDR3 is TGTGCCAGCAGCTTATTACGGAGTCGCGGGAAAACCGGGGAGCTGTTTTTT. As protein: CASSLLRSRGKTGELFF.

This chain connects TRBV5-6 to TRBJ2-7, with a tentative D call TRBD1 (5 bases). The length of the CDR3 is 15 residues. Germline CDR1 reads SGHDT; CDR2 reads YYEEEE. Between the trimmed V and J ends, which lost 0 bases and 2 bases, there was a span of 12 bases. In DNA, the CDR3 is TGTGCCAGCAGCTTGGTGGGCAGGACAACCTACGAGCAGTACTTC. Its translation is CASSLVGRTTYEQYF.

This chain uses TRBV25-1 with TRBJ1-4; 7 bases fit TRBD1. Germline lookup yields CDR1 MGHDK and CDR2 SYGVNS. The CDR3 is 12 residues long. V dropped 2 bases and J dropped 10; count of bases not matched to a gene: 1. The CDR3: CASSEPGGKLFF. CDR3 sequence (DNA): TGTGCCAGCAGTGAACCAGGGGGAAAACTGTTTTTT.

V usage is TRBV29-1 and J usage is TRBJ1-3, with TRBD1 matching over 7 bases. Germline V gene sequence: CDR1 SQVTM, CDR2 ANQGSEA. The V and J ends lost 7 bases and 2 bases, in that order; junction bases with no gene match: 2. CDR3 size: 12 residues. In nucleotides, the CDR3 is TGCAGCGCAGGGACAGCTGGAAACACCATATATTTT. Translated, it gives CSAGTAGNTIYF.

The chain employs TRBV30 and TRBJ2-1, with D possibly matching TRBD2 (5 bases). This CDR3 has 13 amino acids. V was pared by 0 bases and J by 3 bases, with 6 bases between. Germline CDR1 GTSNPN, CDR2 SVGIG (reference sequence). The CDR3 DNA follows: TGTGCCTGGAGTGTCGAGGGCTACAATGAGCAGTTCTTC. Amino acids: CAWSVEGYNEQFF.

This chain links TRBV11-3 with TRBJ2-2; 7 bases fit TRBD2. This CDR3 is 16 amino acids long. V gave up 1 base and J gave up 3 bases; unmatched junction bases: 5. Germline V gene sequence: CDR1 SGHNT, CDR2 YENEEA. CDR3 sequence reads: CASSLGGGSDTGELFF. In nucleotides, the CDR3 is TGTGCCAGCAGCTTAGGGGGGGGATCAGACACCGGGGAGCTGTTTTTT.

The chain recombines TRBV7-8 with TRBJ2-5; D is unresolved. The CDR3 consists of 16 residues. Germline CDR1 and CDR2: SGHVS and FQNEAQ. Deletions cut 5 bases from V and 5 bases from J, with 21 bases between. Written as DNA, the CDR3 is TGTGCCAGCAGCCGAACAACGACCTCGACGAGGGAGACCCAGTACTTC. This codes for CASSRTTTSTRETQYF.

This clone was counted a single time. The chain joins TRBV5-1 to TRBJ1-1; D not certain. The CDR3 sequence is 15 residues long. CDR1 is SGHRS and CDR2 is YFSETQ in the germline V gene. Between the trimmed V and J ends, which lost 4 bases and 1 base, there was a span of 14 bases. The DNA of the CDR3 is TGCGCCAGCAGCCCGGAGAGGGTGGGGAACACTGAAGCTTTCTTT. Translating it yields CASSPERVGNTEAFF. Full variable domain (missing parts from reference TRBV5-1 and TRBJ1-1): KAGVTQTPRYLIKTRGQQVTLSCSPISGHRSVSWYQQTPGQGLQFLFEYFSETQRNKGNFPGRFSGRQFSNSRSEMNVSTLELGDSALYLCASSPERVGNTEAFFGQGTRLTVV.

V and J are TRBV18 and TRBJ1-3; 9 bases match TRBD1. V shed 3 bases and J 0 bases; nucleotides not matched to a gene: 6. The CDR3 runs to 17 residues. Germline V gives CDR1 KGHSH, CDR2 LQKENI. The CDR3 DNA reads TGTGCCAGCTCACCGCGGGGACAGGGCGACTCTGGAAACACCATATATTTT. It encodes CASSPRGQGDSGNTIYF.

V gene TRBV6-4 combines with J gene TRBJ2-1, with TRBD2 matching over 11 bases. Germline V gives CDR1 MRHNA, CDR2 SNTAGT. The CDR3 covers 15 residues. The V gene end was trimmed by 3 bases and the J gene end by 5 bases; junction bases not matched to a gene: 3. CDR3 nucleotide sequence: TGTGCCAGCAGTGAGACTAGCGGGAATAACAATGAGCAGTTCTTC. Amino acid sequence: CASSETSGNNNEQFF.

In DNA form, the CDR3 reads TGTGCCATCAGCAACGCTTACAGCCCCTACGAGCAGTACTTC. Translating gives CAISNAYSPYEQYF. The V call is TRBV10-3, the J call TRBJ2-7; D is unresolved. V lost 6 bases to trimming and J lost 2 bases, with 14 bases between them. The CDR3 extends over 14 amino acids. From germline, CDR1 is ENHRY and CDR2 SYGVKD.

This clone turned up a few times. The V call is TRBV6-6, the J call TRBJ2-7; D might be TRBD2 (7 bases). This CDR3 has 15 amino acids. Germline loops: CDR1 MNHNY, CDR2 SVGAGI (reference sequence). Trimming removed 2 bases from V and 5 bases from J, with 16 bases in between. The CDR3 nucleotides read TGTGCCAGCAGTTACCACGCAGGGGAGGGGCACGAGCAGTACTTC. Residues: CASSYHAGEGHEQYF.

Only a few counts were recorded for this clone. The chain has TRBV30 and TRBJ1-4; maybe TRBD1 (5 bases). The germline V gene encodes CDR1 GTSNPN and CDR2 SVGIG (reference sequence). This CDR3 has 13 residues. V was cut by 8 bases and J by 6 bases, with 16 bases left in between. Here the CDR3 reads CAGNRQSDEKLFF. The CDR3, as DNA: TGTGCCGGCAACCGACAGTCGGATGAAAAACTGTTTTTT.